This T cell receptor beta chain stems from a study of blood T cell repertoires in COVID-19. Study-wide background: Nucleic acid was either cDNA or gDNA, and it came from T cells, B-cell-depleted T cells, or PBMCs.

Repertoires were generated with immunoSEQ multiplex PCR, while TCRdb's copy carries only in-frame clones and drops some. This sample carries about 50,000 clones, about 85% of them seen once, and the ten largest clones take 6.5%. The germline V and J ends were trimmed by 6 bases and 2 bases, with 5 bases remaining between them. The CDR3 extends over 11 amino acids. CDR1 is SGHTA and CDR2 is FQGNSA in the germline V gene. Sequenced sample: peripheral blood. The chain combines TRBV7-2 with TRBJ2-7; tentative D call: TRBD2 (5 bases). This clonotype was sampled from a man aged 60 to 75 with acute or convalescent COVID-19. CDR3 DNA sequence: TGTGCCAGCAGGGGAGCCTACGAGCAGTACTTC. Translation: CASRGAYEQYF.